One T cell receptor (beta chain) is described in this entry. Its antigen remains unidentified. The sample belongs to a study of shared clonotypes between healthy human individuals. Study as a whole: Each donor contributed plates that comprised three CD4 naive, three CD4 memory, two CD8 naive and one CD8 memory. Study-wide results and caveats: Generation probabilities of non-shared clonotypes were lower (relative to those shared by all four donors).

CD45RO-negative CD8 cells positively selected for CCR7 made up the naive population, which excluded terminally differentiated effector memory CD45RA+ cells. Nashville, Tennessee was home to all donors, each a Caucasian adult. The V gene's germline CDR1 is SQVTM and CDR2 ANQGSEA. With 1 base clipped from V and 9 bases from J, the junction kept 7 bases outside the gene matches. The CDR3 extends over 14 amino acids. Data came from immunoSEQ multiplex PCR; TCRdb stores just in-frame clones and leaves some out. The table records roughly 810,000 clones, 96% of them present only once. The chain employs TRBV29-1 and TRBJ2-1; 9 bases are shared with TRBD1. The specimen sequenced was naive CD8+ T cells sorted from blood. This receptor was obtained from a young man in good health. CDR3 coding DNA: TGCAGCGTTGAAGGGGACAGGGAGGATACTGAGCAGTTCTTC. Its protein product is CSVEGDREDTEQFF.